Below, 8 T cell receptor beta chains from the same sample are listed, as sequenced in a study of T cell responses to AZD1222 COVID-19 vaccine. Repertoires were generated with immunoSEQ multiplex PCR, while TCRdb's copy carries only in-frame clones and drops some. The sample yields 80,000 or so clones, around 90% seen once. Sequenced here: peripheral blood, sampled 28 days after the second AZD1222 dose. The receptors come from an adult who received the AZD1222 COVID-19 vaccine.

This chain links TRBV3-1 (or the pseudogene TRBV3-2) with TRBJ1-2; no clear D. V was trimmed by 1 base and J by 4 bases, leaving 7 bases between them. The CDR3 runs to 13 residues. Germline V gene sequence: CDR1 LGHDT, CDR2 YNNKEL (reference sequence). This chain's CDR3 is CASSQVNPYGYTF. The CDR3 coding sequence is TGTGCCAGCAGCCAAGTAAATCCCTATGGCTACACCTTC.

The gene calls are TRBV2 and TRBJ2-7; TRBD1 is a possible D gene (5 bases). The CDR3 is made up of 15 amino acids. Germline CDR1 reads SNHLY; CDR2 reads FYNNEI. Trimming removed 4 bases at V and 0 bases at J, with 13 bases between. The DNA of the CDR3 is TGTGCCAGCAGTGGACAGCGTATAAACTCCTACGAGCAGTACTTC. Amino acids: CASSGQRINSYEQYF.

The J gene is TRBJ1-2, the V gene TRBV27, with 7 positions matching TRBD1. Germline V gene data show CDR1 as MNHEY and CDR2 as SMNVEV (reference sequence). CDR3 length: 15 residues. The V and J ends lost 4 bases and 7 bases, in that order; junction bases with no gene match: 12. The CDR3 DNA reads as TGTGCCAGCAGTTCAGACAGGGCCTCCTCTGGTGGCTACACCTTC. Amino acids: CASSSDRASSGGYTF.

This CDR3 is CASSQDMRVNTEAFF. Here the CDR3 DNA reads TGCGCCAGCAGCCAAGATATGCGAGTGAACACTGAAGCTTTCTTT. The chain employs TRBV4-1 and TRBJ1-1; no firm D call. The CDR3 contains 15 residues. Germline loops: CDR1 MGHRA, CDR2 YSYEKL. Trimming left V 0 bases short and J 0 bases short, with 8 bases between.

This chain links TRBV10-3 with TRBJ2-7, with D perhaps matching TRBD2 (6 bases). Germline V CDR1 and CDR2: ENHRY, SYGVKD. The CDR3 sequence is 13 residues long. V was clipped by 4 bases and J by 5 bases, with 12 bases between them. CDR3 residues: CAISVAGRDEQYF. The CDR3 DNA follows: TGTGCCATCAGTGTTGCGGGAAGGGACGAGCAGTACTTC.

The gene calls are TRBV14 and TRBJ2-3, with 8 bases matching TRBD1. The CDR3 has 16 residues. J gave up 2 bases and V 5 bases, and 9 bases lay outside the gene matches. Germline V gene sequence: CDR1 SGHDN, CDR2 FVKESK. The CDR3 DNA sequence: TGTGCCAGCAGCTGGGGGACAGGTCCCGTCACAGATACGCAGTATTTT. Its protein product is CASSWGTGPVTDTQYF. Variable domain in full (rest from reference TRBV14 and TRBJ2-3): EAGVTQFPSHSVIEKGQTVTLRCDPISGHDNLYWYRRVMGKEIKFLLHFVKESKQDESGMPNNRFLAERTGGTYSTLKVQPAELEDSGVYFCASSWGTGPVTDTQYFGPGTRLTVL.

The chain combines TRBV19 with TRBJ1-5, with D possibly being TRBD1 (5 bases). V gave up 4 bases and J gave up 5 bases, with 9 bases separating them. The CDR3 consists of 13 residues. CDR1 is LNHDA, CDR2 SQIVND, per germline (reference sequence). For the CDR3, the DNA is TGTGCCAGTAGTAGGAGGGGCGATCAGCCCCAGCATTTT. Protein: CASSRRGDQPQHF.

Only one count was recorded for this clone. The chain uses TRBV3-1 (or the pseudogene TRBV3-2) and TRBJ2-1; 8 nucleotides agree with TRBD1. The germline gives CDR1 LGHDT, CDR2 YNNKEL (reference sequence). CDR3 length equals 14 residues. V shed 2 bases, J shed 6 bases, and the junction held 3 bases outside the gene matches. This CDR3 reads CASSQTGTGNEQFF. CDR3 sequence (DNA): TGTGCCAGCAGCCAAACAGGGACAGGCAATGAGCAGTTCTTC.